These 27 T cell receptor beta chains came from one sample sequenced in a study of blood T cells in healthy people across ages. Then a second PCR, running about 6 to 12 cycles, was carried out with a sample-barcoded 5' primer and a J-beta primer mix. One entry per CDR3 protein results from TCRdb running MiXCR on the 5' RACE reads. The sample lists under 850,000 distinct CDR3 sequences; roughly 40% were seen once. Specimen: blood. These receptors all come from a man aged 18 to 30 in good health.

The table lists this clonotype with a few counts. The chain combines TRBV27 with TRBJ1-5, with D tentatively TRBD1 (5 bases). Germline V gene sequence: CDR1 MNHEY, CDR2 SMNVEV (reference sequence). V lost 4 bases and J 1 base, leaving 14 bases between the germline ends. The CDR3 is made up of 16 amino acids. This chain's CDR3 is CASSSLAQESNQPQHF. The DNA of the CDR3 is TGTGCCAGCAGTTCTCTTGCACAGGAGAGCAATCAGCCCCAGCATTTT.

The chain has TRBV20-1 and TRBJ2-3; 8 nucleotides match TRBD2. Unmatched junction bases numbered 13, after V lost 5 bases and J lost 0 bases. The length of the CDR3 is 17 residues. Per germline, CDR1 DFQATT and CDR2 SNEGSKA (reference sequence). CDR3 sequence: CSAESRTGGSSTDTQYF. In DNA form, the CDR3 reads TGCAGTGCTGAGAGCCGAACGGGGGGGTCTAGCACAGATACGCAGTATTTT.

The J gene is TRBJ2-7, the V gene TRBV4-3, with D hard to call. CDR3 length: 13 amino acids. The germline V gene has CDR1 LGHNA and CDR2 YSLEER. Trimming shortened V by 1 base and J by 7 bases, and 11 bases separated the two germline ends. CDR3 DNA: TGCGCCAGCAGCCAAGGGTTGCTGGGTGAGCAGTACTTC. Translated: CASSQGLLGEQYF.

The count of this clonotype is one. This chain uses TRBV3-1 with TRBJ2-1; weak D call: TRBD2 (6 bases). The CDR3 runs to 15 residues. CDR1 is LGHDT, CDR2 YNNKEL, per germline (reference sequence). Trimming stripped 5 bases from V and 0 bases from J, with 11 bases between. The CDR3 bases are TGTGCCAGCAGCGCGGGACGCAGCTCCTACAATGAGCAGTTCTTC. This encodes CASSAGRSSYNEQFF.

This clonotype turned up a few times. This sequence joins TRBV7-2 and TRBJ1-2, with a tentative D call TRBD1 (6 bases). V dropped 3 bases and J dropped 1 base, with 12 bases sitting between them. The germline CDR1 and CDR2 sequences are SGHTA and FQGNSA. The CDR3 covers 15 residues. CDR3 nucleotides: TGTGCCAGCAGCTTGGGGGGGACAAATAACTATGGCTACACCTTC. This translates into CASSLGGTNNYGYTF.

At least ten counts were recorded for this clonotype. The CDR3 is CAWSVGRSYEQYF. Written as DNA, the CDR3 is TGTGCCTGGAGTGTAGGCCGTTCCTACGAGCAGTACTTC. V and J are TRBV30 and TRBJ2-7, with D unresolved. This CDR3 comprises 13 residues. Trimming shortened V by 0 bases and J by 1 base, and 7 bases separated the two germline ends. Germline loops: CDR1 GTSNPN, CDR2 SVGIG (reference sequence).

The chain combines TRBV7-8 with TRBJ2-3, with a weak D call TRBD2 (6 bases). The germline V gene has CDR1 SGHVS and CDR2 FQNEAQ. V was pared by 7 bases and J by 5 bases, with 13 bases between. The CDR3 length is 13 residues. For the CDR3, the DNA is TGTGCCAGCACCGGGGCGGGGAGAGATACGCAGTATTTT. This sequence encodes CASTGAGRDTQYF.

This clonotype appeared many times. The chain has TRBV7-9 and TRBJ1-4; D uncertain. The ends were cut back, 1 base at V and 12 bases at J, with 18 bases in the middle. The CDR3 is 15 residues long. Germline V CDR1 and CDR2: SEHNR, FQNEAQ (reference sequence). CDR3 sequence (DNA): TGTGCCAGCAGCTTAGGGCTCGGGGATCGCGGTGAACTGTTTTTT. Its protein is CASSLGLGDRGELFF.

This clonotype came up a few times. The chain carries TRBV5-1 and TRBJ2-3; D may be TRBD1 or TRBD2 (6 bases each). Between the trimmed V and J ends, which lost 3 bases and 2 bases, there was a span of 10 bases. The CDR3 spans 14 residues. Germline loops: CDR1 SGHRS, CDR2 YFSETQ. The CDR3 bases are TGCGCCAGCAGCTCGGGGGCTTTCACAGATACGCAGTATTTT. As protein: CASSSGAFTDTQYF.

This sequence joins TRBV29-1 and TRBJ2-6, with 8 bases identical to TRBD1. Germline loops: CDR1 SQVTM, CDR2 ANQGSEA. CDR3 length equals 18 residues. J gave up 0 bases and V 3 bases, and 10 bases lay outside the gene matches. CDR3 nucleotides: TGCAGCGTTGAGACGGTTGGACAGGGAGACTCTGGGGCCAACGTCCTGACTTTC. It translates to CSVETVGQGDSGANVLTF.

In DNA, the CDR3 is TGTGCCAGCTTGGACAGAGTTAATGAAAAACTGTTTTTT. Encoded protein: CASLDRVNEKLFF. V is TRBV12-3 or TRBV12-4 and J is TRBJ1-4, with TRBD1 as a possible D gene (6 bases). CDR3 length: 13 amino acids. V lost 8 bases to trimming and J lost 4 bases, with 11 bases between them.

This clonotype was counted between two and nine times. The chain joins TRBV2 to TRBJ1-2; D remains ambiguous. V lost 3 bases to trimming and J lost 3 bases, with 14 bases between them. Looked up from germline, CDR1 is SNHLY and CDR2 is FYNNEI. The CDR3 loop spans 15 amino acids. This chain's CDR3 is CASSDQPLDDYGYTF. The CDR3, as DNA: TGTGCCAGCAGTGATCAGCCCCTGGATGACTATGGCTACACCTTC.

CDR3 amino acids: CASSQRGLGNQPQHF. CDR3 sequence (DNA): TGCGCCAGCAGCCAAAGGGGGCTCGGCAATCAGCCCCAGCATTTT. V gene TRBV4-1 combines with J gene TRBJ1-5; 7 nucleotides line up with TRBD1. Germline assignment: CDR1 MGHRA and CDR2 YSYEKL. J lost 2 bases, V lost 2 bases, and 3 bases had no gene match. The CDR3 covers 15 residues.

V is TRBV4-3 and J is TRBJ2-2, with a possible D match to TRBD1 (6 bases). Trimming took 2 bases from V and 7 from J, leaving 11 bases between them. Germline CDR1 and CDR2: LGHNA and YSLEER. The CDR3 extends over 14 amino acids. The CDR3 loop is CASSQQGRSGELFF. In nucleotides, the CDR3 is TGCGCCAGCAGCCAACAGGGGCGTAGCGGGGAGCTGTTTTTT.

The CDR3 coding sequence is TGTGCCAGCAGAGTCGGTCCGGGACCTTACAATGAGCAGTTCTTC. Protein product: CASRVGPGPYNEQFF. The chain combines TRBV28 with TRBJ2-1; D assignment may be TRBD1 or TRBD2 (5 bases each). Trimming shortened V by 6 bases and J by 4 bases, and 16 bases separated the two germline ends. There are 15 residues in the CDR3. Germline CDR1 and CDR2: MDHEN and SYDVKM.

This chain links TRBV27 with TRBJ2-7, with a weak D call TRBD1 (5 bases). V lost 6 bases to trimming and J lost 4 bases, with 13 bases between them. Per germline, CDR1 MNHEY and CDR2 SMNVEV (reference sequence). The CDR3 is 13 amino acids. The CDR3 is CASSTVGLYEQYF. CDR3 DNA sequence: TGTGCCAGCAGCACTGTGGGGCTTTACGAGCAGTACTTC.

This sequence joins TRBV12-3 or TRBV12-4 and TRBJ2-2, with unresolved D. With 7 bases removed from V and 2 bases from J, the gap between germline ends came to 14 bases. This CDR3 spans 15 amino acids. The CDR3 DNA is TGTGCCAGCACCCCGGGCAGGTCCAACACCGGGGAGCTGTTTTTT. Amino acids: CASTPGRSNTGELFF.

The chain is built from TRBV7-3 and TRBJ1-1; 9 bases map to TRBD1. Trimming cost V 5 bases and J 1 base; bases outside gene matches: 2. CDR3 length equals 14 residues. Germline V CDR1 and CDR2: SGHTA, FQGTGA. The CDR3 DNA sequence: TGTGCCAGCAGCAACAGGGGGCCGAACACTGAAGCTTTCTTT. The encoded protein is CASSNRGPNTEAFF.

There are a few counts of this clonotype. J is TRBJ2-3 and V is TRBV2; 11 bases are a match to TRBD1. Trimming took 5 bases from V and 2 from J; bases not matched to a gene: 3. The CDR3 has 15 amino acids. CDR1 and CDR2 from the germline V gene are SNHLY and FYNNEI. This CDR3 is CASSSDRGLTDTQYF. In nucleotides, the CDR3 is TGTGCCAGCAGTTCGGACAGGGGGCTCACAGATACGCAGTATTTT.

This clonotype has a handful of counts. The chain carries TRBV5-5 and TRBJ1-5; unclear D gene. Deletions cut 0 bases from V and 4 bases from J, with 11 bases between. The CDR3 runs 15 residues. From germline, CDR1 is SGHKS and CDR2 YYEKEE (reference sequence). In DNA form, the CDR3 reads TGTGCCAGCAGCTTGGCGTTCGGGGTAAATCAGCCCCAGCATTTT. It translates to CASSLAFGVNQPQHF.

V gene TRBV12-3 or TRBV12-4 combines with J gene TRBJ2-3; 11 bases map to TRBD1. V shed 7 bases and J 5 bases; nucleotides not matched to a gene: 8. The CDR3 has 15 amino acids. CDR3 residues: CASTEGTGGGDTQYF. The CDR3 DNA follows: TGTGCCAGCACCGAGGGGACAGGGGGGGGAGATACGCAGTATTTT.

This clonotype was observed a few times. This chain uses TRBV5-1 with TRBJ2-3; D is undetermined. The germline V gene has CDR1 SGHRS and CDR2 YFSETQ. V lost 1 base to trimming and J lost 6 bases, with 9 bases between them. The CDR3 sequence is 13 residues long. The CDR3, as DNA: TGCGCCAGCAGCTTGTTACTGGACGATACGCAGTATTTT. Amino acid sequence: CASSLLLDDTQYF.

The V gene is TRBV27, the J gene TRBJ2-1; tentative D call: TRBD1 (6 bases). The germline V gene encodes CDR1 MNHEY and CDR2 SMNVEV (reference sequence). V was shortened by 1 base and J by 10 bases, with 14 bases between the two germline ends. The CDR3 has 14 residues. This CDR3 is CASSLYQGSYEQFF. The CDR3, as DNA: TGTGCCAGCAGTTTATATCAGGGGTCCTACGAGCAGTTCTTC.

Concerning this clonotype: A much more abundant neighbour one base away suggests this may be a read error. The chain is built from TRBV7-2 and TRBJ2-1; D not certain. Trimming cost V 0 bases and J 13 bases, with 7 bases left between them. Germline lookup yields CDR1 SGHTA and CDR2 FQGNSA. This CDR3 is 11 amino acids long. CDR3 protein: CASSLAGPQFF. The CDR3 DNA follows: TGTGCCAGCAGCTTAGCAGGCCCCCAGTTCTTC.

J is TRBJ2-3 and V is TRBV12-3 or TRBV12-4; 7 bases align to TRBD1. With V trimmed by 3 bases and J by 4 bases, 10 bases remained unmatched. CDR3 size: 16 residues. DNA of the CDR3: TGTGCCAGCAGTTTCGGACAGGCAGCCCGACCAGATACGCAGTATTTT. Protein: CASSFGQAARPDTQYF.

This chain connects TRBV4-2 to TRBJ2-2, with 7 nucleotides matching TRBD2. Germline trimming cut 0 bases from V and 1 base from J; bases unmatched to any gene: 2. The CDR3 extends over 16 amino acids. Germline V lookup: CDR1 LGHNA, CDR2 YNFKEQ. CDR3 sequence: CASSQEGGGNTGELFF. As DNA, the CDR3 is TGTGCCAGCAGCCAAGAGGGCGGGGGGAACACCGGGGAGCTGTTTTTT.

This clonotype has at least ten counts. V gene TRBV4-2 combines with J gene TRBJ2-7; weak D call: TRBD2 (5 bases). V dropped 2 bases and J dropped 0 bases, with 11 bases sitting between them. The V gene's germline CDR1 is LGHNA and CDR2 YNFKEQ. The CDR3 length is 15 residues. The CDR3 bases are TGTGCCAGCAGCCAATCGGGGTACCACTCCTACGAGCAGTACTTC. Translated: CASSQSGYHSYEQYF.